This TCR beta chain was observed in a study of T-cell reconstitution after alpha-beta-depleted transplantation in children. There are many counts of this clonotype. This CDR3 is 14 amino acids long. CDR1 is MNHEY, CDR2 SVGAGI, per germline. V gave up 7 bases and J gave up 5 bases; unmatched junction bases: 6. Construction of the TCRbeta library involved unique molecular identifiers. TCRdb re-analysed the PCR reads in MiXCR, keeping a single row per CDR3 protein. This table has approximately 800,000 distinct CDR3 sequences, roughly 16% appearing once. The clonotype originates from a male patient younger than 18 who had a stem cell transplant for acute lymphoblastic leukemia, so the T cells may come from the graft donor. This specimen was PBMCs, mostly from graft donor cells, taken 360 days after TCRalphabeta/CD19-depleted stem cell transplant. The V and J genes are TRBV6-5 and TRBJ2-1; 9 bases fit TRBD1. CDR3 sequence reads: CASTPGTGNNEQFF. In nucleotides, the CDR3 is TGTGCCAGCACACCCGGGACAGGGAACAATGAGCAGTTCTTC.